This T cell receptor beta chain was recovered during a study of tumor-infiltrating lymphocytes in primary liver carcinoma. TCR beta cDNA was made from roughly 500 ng total RNA with a constant-region primer. Generation of the TCR beta libraries relied on three nested multiplex PCR rounds using slightly modified ARM-PCR. The first two PCR rounds used TRBV1-TRBV30 forward primers with a C-beta reverse primer, 9 to 10 cycles each. TCRdb reprocessed the multiplex PCR reads with MiXCR, giving one entry per CDR3 protein. The sample holds around 120,000 distinct CDR3 sequences, 55% to 75% seen once. This clonotype was seen repeatedly, ten times or more. Investigators took RNA and DNA out together from roughly 20-30 mg of unsorted bulk tissue. The CDR3 is 13 amino acids. V lost 6 bases and J lost 2, with 8 bases in between.

The chain combines TRBV12-3 or TRBV12-4 with TRBJ2-4; unclear D gene. The receptor was isolated from a woman aged 55 to 70 with primary liver carcinoma and hepatitis B virus infection. The sample taken for sequencing was liver tumor tissue from sampling region 1. The subset here: tumor region T1, superior pole. The CDR3 reads CASREKSKNIQYF. DNA of the CDR3: TGTGCCAGCAGAGAGAAGTCCAAAAACATTCAGTACTTC.